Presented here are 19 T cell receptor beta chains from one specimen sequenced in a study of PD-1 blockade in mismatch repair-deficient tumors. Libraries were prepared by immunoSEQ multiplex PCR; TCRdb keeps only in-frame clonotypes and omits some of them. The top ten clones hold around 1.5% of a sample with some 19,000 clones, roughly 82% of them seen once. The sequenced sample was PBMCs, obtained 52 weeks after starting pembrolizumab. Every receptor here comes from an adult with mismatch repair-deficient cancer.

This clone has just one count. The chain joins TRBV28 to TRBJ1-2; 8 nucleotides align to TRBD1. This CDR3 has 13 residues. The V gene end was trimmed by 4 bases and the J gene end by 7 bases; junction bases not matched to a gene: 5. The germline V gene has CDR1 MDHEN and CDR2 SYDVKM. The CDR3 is CASSWTGTIGYTF. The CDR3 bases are TGTGCCAGCAGTTGGACAGGGACTATTGGCTACACCTTC.

This chain's CDR3 is CASSFDSPGQGALGANVLTF. Written as DNA, the CDR3 is TGCGCCAGCAGCTTTGATTCCCCTGGGCAGGGGGCGCTAGGGGCCAACGTCCTGACTTTC. The chain couples TRBV5-1 to TRBJ2-6; 8 bases align to TRBD1. This CDR3 contains 20 residues. Germline loops: CDR1 SGHRS, CDR2 YFSETQ. Trimming cost V 2 bases and J 4 bases; bases outside gene matches: 17.

The CDR3 region has the DNA TGCGCCAGCAGCCAAGATGAGATGAACACTGAAGCTTTCTTT. Its translation: CASSQDEMNTEAFF. This sequence joins TRBV4-1 and TRBJ1-1; D uncertain. V lost 0 bases and J 0 bases, leaving 5 bases between the germline ends. This CDR3 is 14 amino acids long. CDR1 is MGHRA and CDR2 is YSYEKL in the germline V gene.

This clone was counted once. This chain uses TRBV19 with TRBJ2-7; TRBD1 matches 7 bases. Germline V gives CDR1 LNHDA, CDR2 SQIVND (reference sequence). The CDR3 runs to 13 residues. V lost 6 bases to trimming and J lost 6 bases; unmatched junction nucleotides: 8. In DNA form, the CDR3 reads TGTGCCAGTAGCCCTTTGACAGGGCTCGAGCAGTACTTC. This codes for CASSPLTGLEQYF.

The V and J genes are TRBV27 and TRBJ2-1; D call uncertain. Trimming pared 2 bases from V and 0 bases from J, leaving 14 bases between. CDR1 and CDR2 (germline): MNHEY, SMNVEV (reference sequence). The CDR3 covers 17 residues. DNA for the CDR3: TGTGCCAGCAGTTTACCAGTCTACCGGAGCTCCTACAATGAGCAGTTCTTC. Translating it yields CASSLPVYRSSYNEQFF.

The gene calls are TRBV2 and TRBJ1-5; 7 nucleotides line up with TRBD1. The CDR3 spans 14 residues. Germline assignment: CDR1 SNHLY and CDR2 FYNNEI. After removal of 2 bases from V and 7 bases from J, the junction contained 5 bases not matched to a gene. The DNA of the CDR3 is TGTGCCAGCAGTGAACGGGGGGGACAGCAGCCCCAGCATTTT. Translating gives CASSERGGQQPQHF.

In nucleotides, the CDR3 is TGCGCCAGCAGCCAAGGAGGGGCATCGGAGACAGGGGAACCTTATGGCTACACCTTC. As protein: CASSQGGASETGEPYGYTF. The chain combines TRBV4-1 with TRBJ1-2; 8 bases map to TRBD1. V shed 1 base and J 5 bases; nucleotides not matched to a gene: 18. The CDR3 contains 19 residues. Germline V gene data show CDR1 as MGHRA and CDR2 as YSYEKL.

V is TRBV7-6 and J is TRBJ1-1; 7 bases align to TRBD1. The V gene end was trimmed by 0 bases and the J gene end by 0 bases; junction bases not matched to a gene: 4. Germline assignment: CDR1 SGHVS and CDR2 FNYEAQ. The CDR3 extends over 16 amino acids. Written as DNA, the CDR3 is TGTGCCAGCAGCTTAGCGTCGGGACAGCTGAACACTGAAGCTTTCTTT. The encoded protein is CASSLASGQLNTEAFF.

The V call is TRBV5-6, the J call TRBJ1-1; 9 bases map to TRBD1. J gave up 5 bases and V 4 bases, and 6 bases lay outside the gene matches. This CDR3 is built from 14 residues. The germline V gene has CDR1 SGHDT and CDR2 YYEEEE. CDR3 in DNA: TGTGCCAGCAGCACACAGGGGGCCTGGACTGAAGCTTTCTTT. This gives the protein CASSTQGAWTEAFF.

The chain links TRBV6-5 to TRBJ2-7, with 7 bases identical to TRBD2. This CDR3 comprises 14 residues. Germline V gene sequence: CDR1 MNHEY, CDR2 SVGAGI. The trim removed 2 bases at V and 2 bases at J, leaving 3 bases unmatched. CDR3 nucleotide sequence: TGTGCCAGCAGTTACGTCGGGGGGACCTACGAGCAGTACTTC. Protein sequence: CASSYVGGTYEQYF.

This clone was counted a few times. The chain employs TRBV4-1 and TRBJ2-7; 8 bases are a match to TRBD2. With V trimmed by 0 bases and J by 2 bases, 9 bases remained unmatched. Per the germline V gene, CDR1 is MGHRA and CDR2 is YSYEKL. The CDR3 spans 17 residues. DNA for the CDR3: TGCGCCAGCAGCCAAGATGGGACGGGAGGGCTGACCTACGAGCAGTACTTC. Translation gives CASSQDGTGGLTYEQYF.

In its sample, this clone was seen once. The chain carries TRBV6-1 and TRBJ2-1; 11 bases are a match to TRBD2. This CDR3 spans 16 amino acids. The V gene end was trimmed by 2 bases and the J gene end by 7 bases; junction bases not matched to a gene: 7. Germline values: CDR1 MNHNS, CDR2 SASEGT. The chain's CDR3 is CASSEPGLAAGNEQFF. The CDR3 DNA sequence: TGTGCCAGCAGTGAACCGGGACTAGCGGCTGGGAATGAGCAGTTCTTC.

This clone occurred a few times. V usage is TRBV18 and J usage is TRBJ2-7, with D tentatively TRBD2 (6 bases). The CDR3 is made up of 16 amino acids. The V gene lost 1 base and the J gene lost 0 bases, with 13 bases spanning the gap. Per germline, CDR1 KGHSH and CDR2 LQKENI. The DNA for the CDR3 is TGTGCCAGCTCACCACTGGGGCGGGGTCTCTCCTACGAGCAGTACTTC. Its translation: CASSPLGRGLSYEQYF.

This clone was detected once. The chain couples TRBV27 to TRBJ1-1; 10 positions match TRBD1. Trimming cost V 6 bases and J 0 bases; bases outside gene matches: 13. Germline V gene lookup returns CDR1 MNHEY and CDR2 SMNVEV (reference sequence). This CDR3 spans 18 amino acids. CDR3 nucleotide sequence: TGTGCCAGCAGCGACCTCCGGGGACAGGGGAGACTGAACACTGAAGCTTTCTTT. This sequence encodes CASSDLRGQGRLNTEAFF.

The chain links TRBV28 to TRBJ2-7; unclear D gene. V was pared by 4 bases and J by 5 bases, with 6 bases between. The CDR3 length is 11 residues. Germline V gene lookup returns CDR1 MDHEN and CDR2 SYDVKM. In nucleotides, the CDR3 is TGTGCCAGCAGTTCCCCCGACGAGCAGTACTTC. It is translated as CASSSPDEQYF.

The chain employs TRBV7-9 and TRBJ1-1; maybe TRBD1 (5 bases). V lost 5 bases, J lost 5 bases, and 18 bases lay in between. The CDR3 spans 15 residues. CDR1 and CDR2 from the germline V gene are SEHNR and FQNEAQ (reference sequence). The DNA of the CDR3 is TGTGCCAGCAGCATAAACGGGGGGGAGAGGACTGAAGCTTTCTTT. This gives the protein CASSINGGERTEAFF.

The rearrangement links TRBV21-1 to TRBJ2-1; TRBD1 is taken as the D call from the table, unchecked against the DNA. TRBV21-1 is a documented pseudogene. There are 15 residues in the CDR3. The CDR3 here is CASSKAGQNYNEQFF. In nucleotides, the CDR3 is TGTGCCAGCAGCAAGGCGGGACAGAACTACAATGAGCAGTTCTTC.

The CDR3 bases are TGTGCCAGCAGTCGTACCGGGACAGGGGCAGGGGAGCTGTTTTTT. It is translated as CASSRTGTGAGELFF. The J gene is TRBJ2-2, the V gene TRBV2, with 10 bases aligning to TRBD1. V lost 5 bases to trimming and J lost 8 bases; unmatched junction nucleotides: 8. This CDR3 contains 15 residues. From germline, CDR1 is SNHLY and CDR2 FYNNEI.

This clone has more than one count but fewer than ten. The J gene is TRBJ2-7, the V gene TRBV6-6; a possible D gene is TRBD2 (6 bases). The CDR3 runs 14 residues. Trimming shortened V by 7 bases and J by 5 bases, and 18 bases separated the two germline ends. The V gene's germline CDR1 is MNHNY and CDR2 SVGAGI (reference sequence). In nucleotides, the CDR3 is TGTGCCAGCACCCAGACTAGTCTGATCGACGAGCAGTACTTC. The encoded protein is CASTQTSLIDEQYF.